This TCR beta chain derives from a study of blood T cell repertoires in COVID-19. Generated by immunoSEQ multiplex PCR, the TCRdb table keeps only in-frame clones and is missing some. The sample lists some 140,000 clones; more than 65% were seen once. Germline lookup yields CDR1 SGHNT and CDR2 YYREEE (reference sequence). This CDR3 spans 13 amino acids. The ends lost 4 bases at V and 7 bases at J; junction bases unmatched: 5. This chain joins TRBV5-4 and TRBJ1-5, with TRBD1 matching over 7 bases. This receptor was identified in an elderly man with acute or convalescent COVID-19. Source material: peripheral blood. Here the CDR3 reads CASSKDRAQPQHF. In DNA, the CDR3 is TGTGCCAGCAGCAAAGACAGGGCCCAGCCCCAGCATTTT.